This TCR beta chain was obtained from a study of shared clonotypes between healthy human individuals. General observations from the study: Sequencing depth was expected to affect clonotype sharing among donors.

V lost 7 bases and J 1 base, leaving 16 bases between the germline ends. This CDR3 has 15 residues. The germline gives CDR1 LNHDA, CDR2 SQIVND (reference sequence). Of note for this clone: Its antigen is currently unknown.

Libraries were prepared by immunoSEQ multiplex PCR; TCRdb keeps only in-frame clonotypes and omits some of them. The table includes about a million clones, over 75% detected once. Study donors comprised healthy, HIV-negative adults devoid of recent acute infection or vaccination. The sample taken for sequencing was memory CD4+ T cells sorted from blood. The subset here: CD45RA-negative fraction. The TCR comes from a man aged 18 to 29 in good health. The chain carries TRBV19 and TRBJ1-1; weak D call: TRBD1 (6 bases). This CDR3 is CASTEQGVGNTEAFF. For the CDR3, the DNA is TGTGCCAGTACCGAACAGGGTGTGGGGAACACTGAAGCTTTCTTT.